What follows is one T cell receptor beta chain and its context. This receptor's antigen is unknown. No base qualities exist here, and no much larger clone lies one base off it. The source of the sample is a study of T cell changes during pregnancy in multiple sclerosis (dated by TCRdb to between 2019 and 2020). Some background on the complete study: The study looked at changes in the T cell repertoire across pregnancy in women with multiple sclerosis.

The CDR3 contains 14 residues, cysteine and phenylalanine counted. Here the CDR3 DNA is all that survives: 42 bases in frame from base 1. CDR1 and CDR2, looked up from the germline V gene (reference sequence), are WNHNN and SYGVQD. Compared with germline, V lacks 5 bases and J lacks 5 bases; bases without a gene match: 1. Libraries were constructed by the immunoSEQ multiplex PCR assay. This is the immuneACCESS table as TCRdb keeps it, with only in-frame sequences that have V and J called. A part of the clones is gone; compared with another copy, unresolved V genes explain less than half, and the rest is unexplained. This sample is represented by 73,000 or so clones; about nine tenths of them were singletons. The ten largest account for 8% to 10% of the sample.

This receptor was taken from a female donor in good health, enrolled as a control in a pregnancy study. Sequencing was performed on peripheral blood, taken after pregnancy. The chain links TRBV10-1 with TRBJ2-1; TRBD2 fits 12 bases in the junction. The sequenced DNA: TGCGCCAGCAGTCTAGCGGGGGGGGACAATGAGCAGTTCTTC. This yields the protein CASSLAGGDNEQFF.